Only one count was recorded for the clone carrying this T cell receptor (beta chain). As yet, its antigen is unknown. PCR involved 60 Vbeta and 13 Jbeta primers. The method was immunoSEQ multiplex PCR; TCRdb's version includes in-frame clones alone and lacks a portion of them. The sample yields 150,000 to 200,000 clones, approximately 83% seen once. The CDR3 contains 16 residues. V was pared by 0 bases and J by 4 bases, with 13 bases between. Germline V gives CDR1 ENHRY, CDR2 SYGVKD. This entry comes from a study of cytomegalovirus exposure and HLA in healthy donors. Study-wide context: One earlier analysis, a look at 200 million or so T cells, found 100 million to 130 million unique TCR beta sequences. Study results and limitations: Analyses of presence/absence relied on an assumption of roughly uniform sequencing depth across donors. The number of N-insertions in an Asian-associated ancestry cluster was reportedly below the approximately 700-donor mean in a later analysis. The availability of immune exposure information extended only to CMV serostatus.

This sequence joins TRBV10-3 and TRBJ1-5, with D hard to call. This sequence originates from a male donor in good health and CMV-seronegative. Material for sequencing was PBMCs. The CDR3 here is CAISESISLENQPQHF. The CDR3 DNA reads TGTGCCATCAGTGAGTCGATCAGCCTAGAGAATCAGCCCCAGCATTTT.